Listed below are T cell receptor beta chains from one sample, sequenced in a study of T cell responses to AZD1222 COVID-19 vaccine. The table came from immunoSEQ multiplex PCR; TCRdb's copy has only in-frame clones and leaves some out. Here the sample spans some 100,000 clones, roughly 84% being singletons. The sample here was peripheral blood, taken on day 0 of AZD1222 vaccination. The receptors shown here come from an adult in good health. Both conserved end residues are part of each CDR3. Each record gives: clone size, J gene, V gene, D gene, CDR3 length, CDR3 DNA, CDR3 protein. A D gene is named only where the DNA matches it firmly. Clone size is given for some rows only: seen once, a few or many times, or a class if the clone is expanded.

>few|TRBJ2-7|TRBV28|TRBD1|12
TGTGCCAGCAAGCAGGGGGTTTACGAGCAGTACTTC
CASKQGVYEQYF
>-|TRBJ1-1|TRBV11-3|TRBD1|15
TGTGCCAGCAGCACCACCGGGACAGGGAGCACTGAAGCTTTCTTT
CASSTTGTGSTEAFF
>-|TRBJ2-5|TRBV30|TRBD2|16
TGTGCCTGGAGCCCCATCGGGCGGGGGAGCCAAGAGACCCAGTACTTC
CAWSPIGRGSQETQYF
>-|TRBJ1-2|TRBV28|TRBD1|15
TGTGCCAGCAGCCAACAGGGGTTGCGCATGTGGGGCTACACCTTC
CASSQQGLRMWGYTF
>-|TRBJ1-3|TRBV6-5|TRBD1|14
TGTGCCAGCACCGTTACAGGGGCTGGAAACACCATATATTTT
CASTVTGAGNTIYF
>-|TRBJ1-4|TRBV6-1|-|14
TGTGCCAGCAGTGAAACCCAGGGTTTGGGGAAACTGTTTTTT
CASSETQGLGKLFF
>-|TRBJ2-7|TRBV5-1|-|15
TGCGCCAGCAACTCCGGACTGTCGGCGTCCTACGAGCAGTACTTC
CASNSGLSASYEQYF
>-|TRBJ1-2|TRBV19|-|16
TGTGCCAGTAGTATGGTACAGCGGGTTGGTAACTATGGCTACACCTTC
CASSMVQRVGNYGYTF
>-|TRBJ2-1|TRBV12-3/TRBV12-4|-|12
TGTGCCAGCAGTCCGGCGTACAATGAGCAGTTCTTC
CASSPAYNEQFF
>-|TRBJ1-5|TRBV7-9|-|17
TGTGCCAGCAGCTTAGCGGGGCCAGGGGAGGGCAATCAGCCCCAGCATTTT
CASSLAGPGEGNQPQHF
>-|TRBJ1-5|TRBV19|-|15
TGTGCCAGTAGTAGGGGCCCCGCGGGCAATCAGCCCCAGCATTTT
CASSRGPAGNQPQHF
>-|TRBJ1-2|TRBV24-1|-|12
TGTGCCACCAGTGACAGCTTCTATGGCTACACCTTC
CATSDSFYGYTF
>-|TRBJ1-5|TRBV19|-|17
TGTGCCAGTAGGTTAGAAGAATCAGTAAGGGCCAATCAGCCCCAGCATTTT
CASRLEESVRANQPQHF
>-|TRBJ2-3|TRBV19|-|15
TGTGCCAGTAGTGCCGGGGGCGGGAGCGCCGATACGCAGTATTTT
CASSAGGGSADTQYF
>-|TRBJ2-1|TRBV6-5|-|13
TGTGCCAGCAGCCGACCGACAACAAATGAGCAGTTCTTC
CASSRPTTNEQFF
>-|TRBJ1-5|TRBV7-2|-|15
TGTGCCAGCAGCTTACAGGGGCGGAGCAATCAGCCCCAGCATTTT
CASSLQGRSNQPQHF
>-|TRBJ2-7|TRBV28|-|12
TGTGCCAGCAGTTCACCAGACGGGGAGCAGTACTTC
CASSSPDGEQYF
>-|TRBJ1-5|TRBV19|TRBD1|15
TGTGCCAGTACCTCCAGGGGGATAGACAATCAGCCCCAGCATTTT
CASTSRGIDNQPQHF
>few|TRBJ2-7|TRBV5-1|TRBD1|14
TGCGCCAGCAGCACCGGACAGGTTATCTACGAGCAGTACTTC
CASSTGQVIYEQYF
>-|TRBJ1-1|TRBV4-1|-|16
TGCGCCAGCAGCCAAGACCCGGCGGGACGCATAATTGAAGCTTTCTTT
CASSQDPAGRIIEAFF
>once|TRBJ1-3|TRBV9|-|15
TGTGCCAGCAGCCCGAGGCAAGGGGGAGGAAACACCATATATTTT
CASSPRQGGGNTIYF
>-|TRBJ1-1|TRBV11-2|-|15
TGTGCCAGCAGCTTAGATCGCAAGGGTACGACTGAAGCTTTCTTT
CASSLDRKGTTEAFF
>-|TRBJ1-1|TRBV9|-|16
TGTGCCAGCAGCGTGGGCGAATCCTCGAGGTACACTGAAGCTTTCTTT
CASSVGESSRYTEAFF
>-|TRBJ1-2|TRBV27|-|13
TGTGCCAGCAGTTTCCAGGATTCAGGGGGCTACACCTTC
CASSFQDSGGYTF
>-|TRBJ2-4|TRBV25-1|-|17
TGTGCCAGCAGTGCACCGAACCGTCCGGGGACCAAAAACATTCAGTACTTC
CASSAPNRPGTKNIQYF
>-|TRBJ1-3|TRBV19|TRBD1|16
TGTGCCAGTAGTATGCGGACAGGGTCAGTTGGAAACACCATATATTTT
CASSMRTGSVGNTIYF
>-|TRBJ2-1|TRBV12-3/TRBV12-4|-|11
TGTGCCAGCAGACTGGGGGGTGAGCAGTTCTTC
CASRLGGEQFF
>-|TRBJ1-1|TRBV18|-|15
TGTGCCAGCTCACCACAGAAACAGGGTGGCACTGAAGCTTTCTTT
CASSPQKQGGTEAFF
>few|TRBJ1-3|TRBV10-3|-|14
TGTGCCATCAGTGAATGGGGGGCTGGAAACACCATATATTTT
CAISEWGAGNTIYF
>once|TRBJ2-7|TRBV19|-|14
TGTGCCAGTAGTATAGTTGGAGCCAGGGCCGAGCAGTACTTC
CASSIVGARAEQYF
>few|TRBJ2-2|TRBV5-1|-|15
TGCGCCAGCAGCTTGCGGGCAGTTAACACCGGGGAGCTGTTTTTT
CASSLRAVNTGELFF
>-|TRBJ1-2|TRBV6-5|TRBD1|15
TGTGCCACCCAGCCCGGGACAGGGGGCAACTATGGCTACACCTTC
CATQPGTGGNYGYTF
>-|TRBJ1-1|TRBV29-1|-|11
TGCAGCCCGACCTTGGGTCCTGAAGCTTTCTTT
CSPTLGPEAFF
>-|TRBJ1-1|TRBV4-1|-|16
TGCGCCAGCAGCCCTACAACAGGGATGGGGAACACTGAAGCTTTCTTT
CASSPTTGMGNTEAFF
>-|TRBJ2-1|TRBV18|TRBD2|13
TGTGCCAGCTCACCGCGGGAGGGCGAAGAGCAGTTCTTC
CASSPREGEEQFF
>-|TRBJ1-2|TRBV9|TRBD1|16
TGTGCCAGCAGCGTAAACGGACAGGGGGGAAACTATGGCTACACCTTC
CASSVNGQGGNYGYTF
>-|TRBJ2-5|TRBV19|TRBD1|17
TGTGCCAGTAGTATGAGGGGGGGACAGGGACGGAGCGAGACCCAGTACTTC
CASSMRGGQGRSETQYF
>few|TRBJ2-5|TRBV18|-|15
TGTGCCAGCTCACCAACGGGGATGGGCCAAGAGACCCAGTACTTC
CASSPTGMGQETQYF
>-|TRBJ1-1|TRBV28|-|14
TGTGCCAGCCCTAAGTCAGGGGAGGGCACTGAAGCTTTCTTT
CASPKSGEGTEAFF
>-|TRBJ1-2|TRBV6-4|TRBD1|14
TGTGCCAGCCGTACCGGACAGGGAAGTGGCGGCTACACCTTC
CASRTGQGSGGYTF